This passage covers 14 T cell receptor beta chains from one sample sequenced in a study of pediatric ulcerative colitis. The protocol was immunoSEQ multiplex PCR, while the TCRdb copy is restricted to in-frame clones and leaves out a portion. The repertoire includes 1,400 or so clones, almost 90% of them detected once, and approximately 3.1% sits in the top ten. The sequenced sample was blood. The receptors come from a boy between 10 and 17 years old with severe ulcerative colitis.

The chain employs TRBV9 and TRBJ1-2; D gene uncertain. The V end was cut by 0 bases, the J end by 3 bases, with 9 bases between. The CDR3 covers 14 residues. Germline CDR1 SGDLS, CDR2 YYNGEE. The CDR3 protein is CASSVEGRDYGYTF. As DNA, the CDR3 is TGTGCCAGCAGCGTAGAAGGGAGGGACTATGGCTACACCTTC. Drawing the rest from reference TRBV9 and TRBJ1-2, the complete variable domain is DSGVTQTPKHLITATGQRVTLRCSPRSGDLSVYWYQQSLDQGLQFLIQYYNGEERAKGNILERFSAQQFPDLHSELNLSSLELGDSALYFCASSVEGRDYGYTFGSGTRLTVV.

This chain uses TRBV4-3 with TRBJ2-5, with D tentatively TRBD1 (5 bases). V dropped 1 base and J dropped 5 bases, with 14 bases sitting between them. CDR1 is LGHNA and CDR2 is YSLEER in the germline V gene. This CDR3 is built from 15 residues. This chain's CDR3 is CASSQVTALGETQYF. The CDR3 coding sequence is TGCGCCAGCAGCCAAGTGACAGCCCTCGGGGAGACCCAGTACTTC.

CDR3 in amino acids: CASSLEWIYEQYF. For the CDR3, the DNA is TGTGCCAGCAGCTTAGAGTGGATTTACGAGCAGTACTTC. The V and J genes are TRBV7-2 and TRBJ2-7; D call uncertain. Germline V gene sequence: CDR1 SGHTA, CDR2 FQGNSA. The CDR3 is made up of 13 amino acids. Trimming removed 1 base at V and 4 bases at J, with 8 bases between.

The chain joins TRBV6-1 to TRBJ1-1, with D hard to call. Between the trimmed V and J ends, which lost 8 bases and 1 base, there was a span of 14 bases. CDR3 size: 14 residues. Germline lookup yields CDR1 MNHNS and CDR2 SASEGT. CDR3 sequence: CASPGGVRNTEAFF. In DNA form, the CDR3 reads TGTGCCAGCCCCGGCGGGGTAAGGAACACTGAAGCTTTCTTT.

The chain employs TRBV4-3 and TRBJ1-2, with 8 bases matching TRBD1. V was clipped by 1 base and J by 9 bases; unmatched bases: 7. This CDR3 contains 14 residues. The germline V gene encodes CDR1 LGHNA and CDR2 YSLEER. CDR3 in DNA: TGCGCCAGCAGCCAAGCTCACAGGGGGGGGAGCTACACCTTC. Protein: CASSQAHRGGSYTF.

The CDR3 nucleotides are TGTGCCTGGAGTGTGGGCGGGGCCACTGGCTACACCTTC. Translating it yields CAWSVGGATGYTF. The V and J genes are TRBV30 and TRBJ1-2; possibly TRBD1 for D (5 bases). The CDR3 sequence is 13 residues long. The germline CDR1 and CDR2 sequences are GTSNPN and SVGIG (reference sequence). Trimming took 0 bases from V and 7 from J, leaving 12 bases between them. Combining the CDR3 with reference TRBV30 and TRBJ1-2 gives the whole variable domain SQTIHQWPATLVQPVGSPLSLECTVEGTSNPNLYWYRQAAGRGLQLLFYSVGIGQISSEVPQNLSASRPQDRQFILSSKKLLLSDSGFYLCAWSVGGATGYTFGSGTRLTVV.

The CDR3 DNA is TGTGCCACCAGCAGAGGGAAGGCGGGAGAGCAGTTCTTC. It codes for CATSRGKAGEQFF. The chain recombines TRBV15 with TRBJ2-1; D perhaps matches TRBD2 (6 bases). V was pared by 1 base and J by 10 bases, with 11 bases between. This CDR3 region has 13 residues. Looked up from germline, CDR1 is LNHNV and CDR2 is YYDKDF (reference sequence).

The chain employs TRBV5-4 and TRBJ2-7; 14 bases are shared with TRBD2. The germline CDR1 and CDR2 sequences are SGHNT and YYREEE (reference sequence). Unmatched junction bases numbered 2, after V lost 2 bases and J lost 1 base. This CDR3 contains 16 residues. The CDR3 DNA sequence: TGTGCCAGCAGCTTCGGACTAGCGGGGGGATCCTACGAGCAGTACTTC. Its translation is CASSFGLAGGSYEQYF.

V and J are TRBV9 and TRBJ1-2; TRBD1 might be the D (5 bases). Looked up from germline, CDR1 is SGDLS and CDR2 is YYNGEE. Trimming took off 4 bases at V and 7 bases at J, with 17 bases between the two ends. The length of the CDR3 is 14 residues. The CDR3 DNA is TGTGCCAGCAGCCCGCATCGGGGCGACGGTGGCTACACCTTC. Translation: CASSPHRGDGGYTF.

The J gene is TRBJ2-2, the V gene TRBV29-1, with 7 nucleotides matching TRBD1. CDR3 length equals 12 residues. V was clipped by 5 bases and J by 6 bases; unmatched bases: 3. Per germline, CDR1 SQVTM and CDR2 ANQGSEA. CDR3 protein: CSVRQGAGELFF. CDR3 nucleotides: TGCAGCGTTCGGCAGGGGGCCGGGGAGCTGTTTTTT.

The rearrangement links TRBV19 to TRBJ1-6; D gene unclear. Trimming took 4 bases from V and 5 from J, leaving 9 bases between them. The germline V gene encodes CDR1 LNHDA and CDR2 SQIVND (reference sequence). This CDR3 has 14 amino acids. The CDR3 is CASSRELDNSPLHF. In DNA, the CDR3 is TGTGCCAGTAGTAGGGAATTGGATAATTCACCCCTCCACTTT.

V gene TRBV11-2 combines with J gene TRBJ2-7; D is perhaps TRBD2 (5 bases). The CDR3 runs 12 residues. V was cut by 5 bases and J by 2 bases, with 7 bases left in between. Germline V gene lookup returns CDR1 SGHAT and CDR2 FQNNGV. CDR3 residues: CASSPGTYEQYF. DNA of the CDR3: TGTGCCAGCAGCCCCGGGACCTACGAGCAGTACTTC.

The V gene is TRBV19, the J gene TRBJ2-5; 9 bases line up with TRBD2. CDR3 length: 14 amino acids. Per the germline V gene, CDR1 is LNHDA and CDR2 is SQIVND (reference sequence). V lost 5 bases and J lost 5; bases outside the gene matches: 6. CDR3: CASSVTSGWETQYF. The CDR3 bases are TGTGCCAGTAGTGTTACTAGCGGGTGGGAGACCCAGTACTTC.

Here the CDR3 reads CASSVAGANVLTF. CDR3 coding DNA: TGCGCCAGCAGTGTGGCTGGGGCCAACGTCCTGACTTTC. The chain links TRBV5-1 to TRBJ2-6; D gene unclear. The CDR3 contains 13 residues. Germline V gene lookup returns CDR1 SGHRS and CDR2 YFSETQ. The V end lost 5 bases, the J end lost 2 bases, and 5 bases lay between the germline ends.